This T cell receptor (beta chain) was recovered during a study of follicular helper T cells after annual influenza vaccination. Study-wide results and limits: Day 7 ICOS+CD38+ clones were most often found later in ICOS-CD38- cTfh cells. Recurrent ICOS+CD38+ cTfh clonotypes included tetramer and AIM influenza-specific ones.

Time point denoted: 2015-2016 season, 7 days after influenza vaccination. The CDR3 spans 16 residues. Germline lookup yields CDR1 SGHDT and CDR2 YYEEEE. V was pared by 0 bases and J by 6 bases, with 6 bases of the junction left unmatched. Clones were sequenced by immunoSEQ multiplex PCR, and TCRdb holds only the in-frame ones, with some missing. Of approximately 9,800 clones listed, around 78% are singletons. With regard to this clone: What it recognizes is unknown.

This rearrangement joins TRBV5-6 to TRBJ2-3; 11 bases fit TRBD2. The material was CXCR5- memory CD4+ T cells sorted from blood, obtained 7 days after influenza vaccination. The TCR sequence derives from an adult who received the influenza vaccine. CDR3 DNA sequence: TGTGCCAGCAGCTTGGTGGCTAGCGGGGGGAAGGATACGCAGTATTTT. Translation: CASSLVASGGKDTQYF.